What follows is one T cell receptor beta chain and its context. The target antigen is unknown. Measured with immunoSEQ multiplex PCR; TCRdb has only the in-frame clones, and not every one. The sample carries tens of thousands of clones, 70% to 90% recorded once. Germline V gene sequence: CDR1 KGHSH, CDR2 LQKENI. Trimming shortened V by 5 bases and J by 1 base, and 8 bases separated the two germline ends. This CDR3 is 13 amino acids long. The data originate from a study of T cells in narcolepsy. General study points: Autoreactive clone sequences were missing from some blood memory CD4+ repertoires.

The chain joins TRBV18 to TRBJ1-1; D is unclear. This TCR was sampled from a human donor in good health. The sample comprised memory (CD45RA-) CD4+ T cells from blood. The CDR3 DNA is TGTGCCAGCTCAAGAACTGAGAACACTGAAGCTTTCTTT. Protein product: CASSRTENTEAFF.